The source of this TCR beta chain is a study of identical twins. TCRdb analysed the 5' RACE reads with MiXCR anew, one entry per CDR3 protein. The sample gives 600,000 to 700,000 distinct CDR3 sequences, around 20% of which show up once; more than 4% is in the top ten. V was shortened by 5 bases and J by 5 bases, with 9 bases between the two germline ends. The CDR3 loop spans 12 amino acids. The germline V gene encodes CDR1 SGHTA and CDR2 FQGNSA. This same sample was also part of a study on T cells expressing NK-cell markers.

J is TRBJ1-2 and V is TRBV7-2, with a possible D match to TRBD1 (6 bases). The sequence was collected from a woman under 30 in good health. Input material: PBMCs. Here the CDR3 DNA reads TGTGCCAGCAGCAAACAGGGTTATGGCTACACCTTC. Its protein product is CASSKQGYGYTF.